These 7 T cell receptor beta chains originate from one sample sequenced in a study of blood T cell repertoires in COVID-19. Assay: immunoSEQ multiplex PCR; the TCRdb copy retains only in-frame clones and omits some. Of approximately 89,000 clones in the sample, 75% to 80% were seen once. What was sequenced was peripheral blood. These receptors originate from a man in his 70s with COVID-19, enrolled during active disease.

V is TRBV15 and J is TRBJ1-3, with 8 positions matching TRBD1. After removal of 2 bases from V and 4 bases from J, the junction contained 4 bases not matched to a gene. Germline CDR1 reads LNHNV; CDR2 reads YYDKDF (reference sequence). The CDR3 spans 15 residues. CDR3 amino acids: CATSRQGAPGNTIYF. CDR3 nucleotide sequence: TGTGCCACCAGCAGACAGGGGGCTCCAGGAAACACCATATATTTT. The whole variable domain, filled in from reference TRBV15 and TRBJ1-3, reads DAMVIQNPRYQVTQFGKPVTLSCSQTLNHNVMYWYQQKSSQAPKLLFHYYDKDFNNEADTPDNFQSRRPNTSFCFLDIRSPGLGDTAMYLCATSRQGAPGNTIYFGEGSWLTVV.

Here the CDR3 DNA reads TGTGCCAGCAGCTCGGGCAGGGTTGGGGCCAACGTCCTGACTTTC. Translated: CASSSGRVGANVLTF. This chain joins TRBV7-6 and TRBJ2-6, with D perhaps TRBD1 (5 bases). This CDR3 is 15 amino acids long. Germline V lookup: CDR1 SGHVS, CDR2 FNYEAQ. Trimming stripped 4 bases from V and 3 bases from J, with 10 bases between.

This clone was observed at least ten times. This chain's CDR3 is CASSSLGTENEKLFF. For the CDR3, the DNA is TGTGCCAGCAGTTCCCTCGGGACAGAGAATGAAAAACTGTTTTTT. The rearrangement uses TRBV2 and TRBJ1-4; the match to TRBD1 covers 7 bases. V shed 5 bases and J 5 bases; nucleotides not matched to a gene: 8. This CDR3 contains 15 residues. From germline, CDR1 is SNHLY and CDR2 FYNNEI. Together with reference TRBV2 and TRBJ1-4, the CDR3 gives the full variable domain: EPEVTQTPSHQVTQMGQEVILRCVPISNHLYFYWYRQILGQKVEFLVSFYNNEISEKSEIFDDQFSVERPDGSNFTLKIRSTKLEDSAMYFCASSSLGTENEKLFFGSGTQLSVL.

The chain couples TRBV7-8 to TRBJ1-5; 7 bases align to TRBD1. The CDR3 is made up of 15 amino acids. J lost 6 bases, V lost 5 bases, and 10 bases had no gene match. CDR1 is SGHVS and CDR2 is FQNEAQ in the germline V gene. The CDR3 DNA sequence: TGTGCCAGCAGCCCCGGACAGGAAGGTGCTCAGCCCCAGCATTTT. As protein: CASSPGQEGAQPQHF. The whole variable domain, remainder taken from reference TRBV7-8 and TRBJ1-5, is GAGVSQSPRYKVAKRGQDVALRCDPISGHVSLFWYQQALGQGPEFLTYFQNEAQLDKSGLPSDRFFAERPEGSVSTLKIQRTQQEDSAVYLCASSPGQEGAQPQHFGDGTRLSIL.

The rearrangement links TRBV7-3 to TRBJ2-3; the match to TRBD2 covers 8 bases. From germline, CDR1 is SGHTA and CDR2 FQGTGA. With V trimmed by 5 bases and J by 0 bases, 7 bases remained unmatched. This CDR3 region has 16 residues. The CDR3 reads CASSNSASGSTDTQYF. The CDR3 nucleotides are TGTGCCAGCAGCAACTCGGCTAGCGGGAGCACAGATACGCAGTATTTT.

The rearrangement links TRBV7-9 to TRBJ1-1; tentatively, D is TRBD1 (5 bases). CDR1 SEHNR and CDR2 FQNEAQ come from the germline V gene (reference sequence). Between the trimmed V and J ends, which lost 3 bases and 1 base, there was a span of 9 bases. CDR3 length: 14 amino acids. The CDR3 loop reads CASSFTGWNTEAFF. Written as DNA, the CDR3 is TGTGCCAGCAGCTTCACAGGATGGAACACTGAAGCTTTCTTT.

The chain recombines TRBV9 with TRBJ2-3; possibly TRBD1 for D (5 bases). Trimming cost V 0 bases and J 0 bases, with 14 bases left between them. Germline values: CDR1 SGDLS, CDR2 YYNGEE. The CDR3 is made up of 17 amino acids. CDR3 in DNA: TGTGCCAGCAGCGTAGGACAGACCCCTGCTAGCACAGATACGCAGTATTTT. Residues: CASSVGQTPASTDTQYF.